A single sample gave rise to the 31 T cell receptor beta chains below, sequenced in a study of spatial heterogeneity in lung cancer. Time point reported: sample taken at primary tumor resection. The authors sequenced whole RNA from tumor, nontumor lung or frozen PBMC without sorting. One entry per CDR3 protein results from TCRdb running MiXCR on the 5' RACE reads. The sample shows tens of thousands of distinct CDR3 sequences, approximately 6.5% of them seen only once. Sequencing was performed on PBMCs, taken at surgery. These receptors were taken from a female donor with early-stage non-small cell lung cancer.

This clonotype came up a few times. As DNA, the CDR3 is TGCGCCAGCAGCCTCACCCCGGACAGGCCCCGGACCCAGTACTTC. This sequence encodes CASSLTPDRPRTQYF. The chain links TRBV5-1 to TRBJ2-5; the match to TRBD1 covers 7 bases. V dropped 4 bases and J dropped 7; count of bases not matched to a gene: 13. Germline CDR1 and CDR2: SGHRS and YFSETQ. CDR3 length equals 15 residues.

The chain uses TRBV6-1 and TRBJ1-1, with D possibly being TRBD1 (6 bases). From germline, CDR1 is MNHNS and CDR2 SASEGT. This CDR3 comprises 14 residues. V was trimmed by 7 bases and J by 4 bases, leaving 16 bases between them. The CDR3 protein is CASKRGGASTEAFF. In DNA form, the CDR3 reads TGTGCCAGCAAACGCGGGGGGGCCAGCACTGAAGCTTTCTTT.

The gene calls are TRBV18 and TRBJ2-3; 8 nucleotides match TRBD2. Germline CDR1 KGHSH, CDR2 LQKENI. The V segment lost 6 bases and the J segment 4 bases; nucleotides outside the gene matches: 9. The CDR3 spans 15 residues. CDR3 in DNA: TGTGCCAGCTCCCTCGGACTAGCTTCGCCAGATACGCAGTATTTT. Translated, it gives CASSLGLASPDTQYF.

This clonotype was observed many times. The chain links TRBV9 to TRBJ1-1; D ambiguous. Germline V CDR1 and CDR2: SGDLS, YYNGEE. V was trimmed by 0 bases and J by 0 bases, leaving 6 bases between them. CDR3 length equals 14 residues. CDR3 region: CASSVATVNTEAFF. CDR3 sequence (DNA): TGTGCCAGCAGCGTAGCTACTGTGAACACTGAAGCTTTCTTT.

This clonotype was detected many times. J is TRBJ1-6 and V is TRBV12-3 or TRBV12-4; TRBD1 matches 10 bases. This CDR3 is built from 13 residues. The trim removed 8 bases at V and 8 bases at J, leaving 3 bases unmatched. The CDR3 nucleotides read TGTGCCAGCGGGACAGGGGTGGATTCACCCCTCCACTTT. This sequence encodes CASGTGVDSPLHF.

The chain recombines TRBV7-8 with TRBJ1-5; D not certain. The V end lost 5 bases, the J end lost 7 bases, and 9 bases lay between the germline ends. CDR3 length: 12 residues. Germline lookup yields CDR1 SGHVS and CDR2 FQNEAQ. CDR3 DNA sequence: TGTGCCAGCAGCCTTAGCCCCCAGCCCCAGCATTTT. The encoded protein is CASSLSPQPQHF. Using reference TRBV7-8 and TRBJ1-5 for the parts outside the CDR3, the full variable domain is GAGVSQSPRYKVAKRGQDVALRCDPISGHVSLFWYQQALGQGPEFLTYFQNEAQLDKSGLPSDRFFAERPEGSVSTLKIQRTQQEDSAVYLCASSLSPQPQHFGDGTRLSIL.

This clonotype was observed at least ten times. The rearrangement links TRBV15 to TRBJ1-4; D remains unclear. The CDR3 runs 11 residues. From germline, CDR1 is LNHNV and CDR2 YYDKDF (reference sequence). Trimming removed 5 bases at V and 8 bases at J, with 6 bases between. As DNA, the CDR3 is TGTGCCACCAGCGCACAAGAAAAACTGTTTTTT. Its translation: CATSAQEKLFF.

The V and J genes are TRBV7-2 and TRBJ2-3; 7 nucleotides match TRBD2. V lost 3 bases, J lost 4 bases, and 4 bases stayed unmatched. This CDR3 is built from 14 residues. Germline CDR1 reads SGHTA; CDR2 reads FQGNSA. The DNA of the CDR3 is TGTGCCAGCAGCTTCCGGGGGGAATCAGATACGCAGTATTTT. It yields the protein CASSFRGESDTQYF.

The sample holds many counts of this clonotype. The chain employs TRBV29-1 and TRBJ2-3; no reliable D call. Per the germline V gene, CDR1 is SQVTM and CDR2 is ANQGSEA. Trimming took off 0 bases at V and 0 bases at J, with 4 bases between the two ends. The CDR3 extends over 13 amino acids. The CDR3 loop is CSVEDPSTDTQYF. In DNA, the CDR3 is TGCAGCGTTGAAGATCCCAGCACAGATACGCAGTATTTT.

This chain connects TRBV18 to TRBJ1-1; no clear D. This CDR3 region has 14 residues. CDR1 and CDR2 from the germline V gene are KGHSH and LQKENI. The V end was cut by 3 bases, the J end by 7 bases, with 15 bases between. The CDR3 coding sequence is TGTGCCAGCTCACCGATCTTGACCTTCGATGAAGCTTTCTTT. It encodes CASSPILTFDEAFF.

V gene TRBV6-5 combines with J gene TRBJ2-3; 8 bases map to TRBD2. CDR1 is MNHEY and CDR2 is SVGAGI in the germline V gene. The junction had 6 bases not matched to a gene; V was cut back by 6 bases and J by 1 base. This CDR3 region has 15 residues. CDR3 in amino acids: CASSPGGVGTDTQYF. CDR3 sequence (DNA): TGTGCCAGCAGCCCGGGAGGGGTGGGCACAGATACGCAGTATTTT.

This clonotype was observed a few times. This sequence joins TRBV6-5 and TRBJ1-1; D is uncertain. Per germline, CDR1 MNHEY and CDR2 SVGAGI. The CDR3 has 16 residues. V shed 5 bases and J shed 0 bases, with 16 bases lying between them. The CDR3 spells CASSEPRDVMNTEAFF. The CDR3 nucleotides read TGTGCCAGCAGTGAACCCCGGGATGTTATGAACACTGAAGCTTTCTTT.

At least ten counts were recorded for this clonotype. V gene TRBV28 combines with J gene TRBJ2-7; 8 nucleotides agree with TRBD1. The trim removed 9 bases at V and 1 base at J, leaving 8 bases unmatched. CDR1 and CDR2 (germline): MDHEN, SYDVKM. The CDR3 spans 14 residues. The CDR3 loop is CASTTGAISYEQYF. The CDR3 coding sequence is TGTGCCAGTACGACAGGGGCAATTTCCTACGAGCAGTACTTC.

This clonotype appeared many times. The rearrangement joins TRBV28 to TRBJ2-3; TRBD2 matches at 8 bases. The CDR3 is 14 residues long. The germline gives CDR1 MDHEN, CDR2 SYDVKM. With V trimmed by 6 bases and J by 2 bases, 4 bases remained unmatched. The CDR3 here is CASSRGGNTDTQYF. Here the CDR3 DNA reads TGTGCCAGCAGCCGGGGGGGTAACACAGATACGCAGTATTTT.

In its sample, this clonotype was seen many times. As DNA, the CDR3 is TGTGCCTCCCGGGTCTCCGATCAGCCCCAGCATTTT. It specifies CASRVSDQPQHF. The chain carries TRBV6-1 and TRBJ1-5; D uncertain. The germline V gene has CDR1 MNHNS and CDR2 SASEGT. The CDR3 runs to 12 residues. The V end lost 11 bases, the J end lost 5 bases, and 13 bases lay between the germline ends.

This clonotype was counted only a few times. This chain links TRBV11-2 with TRBJ2-1; TRBD2 aligns across 13 bases. The CDR3 is made up of 15 amino acids. Germline V gene data show CDR1 as SGHAT and CDR2 as FQNNGV. V was pared by 1 base and J by 7 bases, with 1 base of the junction left unmatched. The CDR3 sequence is CASSLGLAGGNEQFF. The CDR3, as DNA: TGTGCCAGCAGCTTAGGACTAGCGGGGGGAAATGAGCAGTTCTTC.

At least ten counts were recorded for this clonotype. The rearrangement joins TRBV12-3 or TRBV12-4 to TRBJ1-6, with 9 positions matching TRBD1. The CDR3 sequence is 15 residues long. V shed 2 bases, J shed 7 bases, and the junction held 3 bases outside the gene matches. The CDR3 bases are TGTGCCAGCAGTTTACGTGGACAGGGGAATTCACCCCTCCACTTT. This sequence encodes CASSLRGQGNSPLHF.

This clonotype was seen more than once but under ten times. The chain joins TRBV6-5 to TRBJ1-1; D is undetermined. This CDR3 region has 13 residues. The V end was cut by 3 bases, the J end by 1 base, with 6 bases between. The germline gives CDR1 MNHEY, CDR2 SVGAGI. The CDR3 reads CASSYWENTEAFF. CDR3 DNA: TGTGCCAGCAGTTATTGGGAGAACACTGAAGCTTTCTTT.

This clonotype was picked up many times. J is TRBJ2-5 and V is TRBV2, with D unresolved. The V end was cut by 5 bases, the J end by 5 bases, with 9 bases between. CDR3 size: 12 residues. Germline V CDR1 and CDR2: SNHLY, FYNNEI. The CDR3 DNA reads as TGTGCCAGCAGTCTCTATAGGGAGACCCAGTACTTC. This sequence encodes CASSLYRETQYF. Full variable domain (outside the CDR3, taken from reference TRBV2 and TRBJ2-5): EPEVTQTPSHQVTQMGQEVILRCVPISNHLYFYWYRQILGQKVEFLVSFYNNEISEKSEIFDDQFSVERPDGSNFTLKIRSTKLEDSAMYFCASSLYRETQYFGPGTRLLVL.

This clonotype was found many times. V usage is TRBV6-5 and J usage is TRBJ1-2; 8 bases match TRBD1. V was clipped by 2 bases and J by 0 bases; unmatched bases: 5. The germline V gene encodes CDR1 MNHEY and CDR2 SVGAGI. The CDR3 runs 16 residues. The DNA for the CDR3 is TGTGCCAGCAGTTACACCCCGGACAGGGCTAACTATGGCTACACCTTC. This encodes CASSYTPDRANYGYTF.

The V and J genes are TRBV20-1 and TRBJ2-3, with D perhaps TRBD2 (6 bases). V was clipped by 5 bases and J by 4 bases, with 16 bases between them. The CDR3 is made up of 14 amino acids. CDR1 is DFQATT and CDR2 is SNEGSKA in the germline V gene (reference sequence). The CDR3 spells CSAAHWRGPDTQYF. Here the CDR3 DNA reads TGCAGTGCTGCACATTGGCGGGGACCAGATACGCAGTATTTT.

CDR3 protein: CASSLAEARNQPQHF. The CDR3 region has the DNA TGTGCCAGCAGCTTAGCGGAAGCCAGAAATCAGCCCCAGCATTTT. The chain has TRBV7-9 and TRBJ1-5; no reliable D call. CDR1 and CDR2 (germline): SEHNR, FQNEAQ (reference sequence). V lost 0 bases to trimming and J lost 4 bases, with 10 bases between them. The CDR3 totals 15 residues.

This clonotype was observed at least ten times. The V and J genes are TRBV18 and TRBJ2-7, with D tentatively TRBD1 or TRBD2 (5 bases each). Between the trimmed V and J ends, which lost 3 bases and 3 bases, there was a span of 12 bases. The length of the CDR3 is 14 residues. Germline V gives CDR1 KGHSH, CDR2 LQKENI. The CDR3 here is CASSPSWGFYEQYF. Here the CDR3 DNA reads TGTGCCAGCTCACCTTCCTGGGGGTTCTACGAGCAGTACTTC. Full variable domain (remainder filled in from reference TRBV18 and TRBJ2-7): NAGVMQNPRHLVRRRGQEARLRCSPMKGHSHVYWYRQLPEEGLKFMVYLQKENIIDESGMPKERFSAEFPKEGPSILRIQQVVRGDSAAYFCASSPSWGFYEQYFGPGTRLTVT.

The rearrangement links TRBV3-1 to TRBJ1-1; D gene ambiguous. Germline V gives CDR1 LGHDT, CDR2 YNNKEL (reference sequence). The V end lost 4 bases, the J end lost 6 bases, and 12 bases lay between the germline ends. There are 13 residues in the CDR3. CDR3 loop: CASSPTPSAEAFF. The CDR3 DNA reads TGTGCCAGCAGCCCGACCCCCTCGGCTGAAGCTTTCTTT.

Ten or more counts support this clonotype. This chain links TRBV9 with TRBJ2-1; either TRBD1 or TRBD2 may fit D (6 bases each). Looked up from germline, CDR1 is SGDLS and CDR2 is YYNGEE. V was clipped by 4 bases and J by 9 bases, with 20 bases between them. There are 15 residues in the CDR3. CDR3 loop: CASSQAGGDYTEQFF. As DNA, the CDR3 is TGTGCCAGCAGCCAGGCCGGGGGCGATTATACTGAGCAGTTCTTC.

This clonotype was seen many times. The chain carries TRBV4-1 and TRBJ2-3; 8 bases line up with TRBD2. CDR1 and CDR2 from the germline V gene are MGHRA and YSYEKL. The CDR3 loop spans 16 amino acids. V lost 4 bases, J lost 1 base, and 7 bases stayed unmatched. DNA for the CDR3: TGCGCCAGCAGCCGCATACTAGCGGTCGGCACAGATACGCAGTATTTT. Amino acids: CASSRILAVGTDTQYF.

This clonotype was detected ten times or more. The genes are TRBV5-4 and TRBJ2-7; 7 bases match TRBD1. The germline CDR1 and CDR2 sequences are SGHNT and YYREEE (reference sequence). V shed 4 bases and J 2 bases; nucleotides not matched to a gene: 6. CDR3 size: 14 residues. Written as DNA, the CDR3 is TGTGCCAGCAGCCCCCCGGGACAGCCCTACGAGCAGTACTTC. Translated: CASSPPGQPYEQYF.

As to this clonotype: Germline is not matched at one junction end, which may reflect a read error. V and J are TRBV3-1 and TRBJ2-7; D remains unclear. The CDR3 consists of 11 residues. In germline, CDR1 is LGHDT, CDR2 YNNKEL (reference sequence). The CDR3 DNA follows: TGCGCCAGCAGCGAAACCTACGAGCAGTACTTC. Translated, it gives CASSETYEQYF.

This clonotype came up many times. The chain links TRBV29-1 to TRBJ2-4; D uncertain. The CDR3 extends over 12 amino acids. Germline V gives CDR1 SQVTM, CDR2 ANQGSEA. V was clipped by 6 bases and J by 5 bases, with 11 bases between them. DNA of the CDR3: TGCAGCGTGGTCGGCCGCGAAAACATTCAGTACTTC. This translates into CSVVGRENIQYF.

This clonotype was seen repeatedly, ten times or more. The chain links TRBV4-3 to TRBJ1-5; TRBD1 aligns across 9 bases. This CDR3 contains 17 residues. V gave up 4 bases and J gave up 7 bases; unmatched junction bases: 14. In germline, CDR1 is LGHNA, CDR2 YSLEER. CDR3 nucleotides: TGCGCCAGCAGCCCAAGATGGACAACAGGGGGCCGGCAGCCCCAGCATTTT. It translates to CASSPRWTTGGRQPQHF.

This clonotype was seen ten or more times. The gene calls are TRBV5-4 and TRBJ2-5, with D unresolved. Germline V gene data show CDR1 as SGHNT and CDR2 as YYREEE (reference sequence). Trimming pared 0 bases from V and 0 bases from J, leaving 12 bases between. The CDR3 is 16 residues long. CDR3 sequence: CASSLVVGSNQETQYF. In nucleotides, the CDR3 is TGTGCCAGCAGCTTGGTCGTGGGGTCCAACCAAGAGACCCAGTACTTC.